This T cell receptor beta chain came from a study of CD8 T cells in ankylosing spondylitis (dated by TCRdb to 2015 to 2018). With respect to the entire study: T cell receptor beta repertoires were profiled in healthy donors and ankylosing spondylitis patients so that disease-linked TCR variants could be found. The full study cohort comprised 20 to 30 ankylosing spondylitis patients and around 100 healthy donors. Peripheral blood samples were taken, and synovial fluid was additionally collected from ankylosing spondylitis patients. Overall results and qualifications from the work: Some motif variants were previously reported in synovial fluid and blood of reactive arthritis patients, suggesting common disease-initiation mechanisms. The disease-linked clones were reported to be significantly enriched in matched synovial fluid samples from ankylosing spondylitis patients. The disease-linked clones showed a CD8+ phenotype and occurred at relatively low frequencies in peripheral blood. Blood from ankylosing spondylitis patients appeared to be characterized by a TCR beta motif composed of several highly homologous amino acid variants.

At the junction V is shortened by 10 bases and J by 2 bases; bases outside the gene matches: 12. CDR1 and CDR2 were assigned from the germline V gene as ENHRY and SYGVKD. The CDR3 has 17 amino acids, counting the end cysteine and phenylalanine. The retained sequence is limited to the CDR3, 51 bases, with the frame set at the first base. TCRdb names Illumina HiSeq 2500 as the instrument used. Quantitative 5'-RACE with molecular barcodes was used to prepare TCR beta libraries. As for the authors' bioinformatics: Disease-linked TCR variants were identified with a new computational method built on a probabilistic model of VDJ rearrangement. TCRdb trimmed the raw reads at Q25, called clones with MiXCR and kept productive beta chains. All rows with the same CDR3 protein become a single entry with the most common DNA and genes. In this record, the V and J calls reflect TCRdb's handling and not the investigators' own analysis. Present in this sample are approximately 250,000 distinct CDR3 sequences, under 35% of which were seen just once. The ten largest clonotypes hold around 4% of the sample.

Comments on this clonotype: The specificity of this receptor is unknown. No qualities accompany the bases; no much larger clone lies one base away.

Source material: blood, either unsorted or a sorted T cell fraction (not recorded which). This TCR derives from a male donor with ankylosing spondylitis or in good health (not recorded which). The rearranged segments are TRBV10-3 and TRBJ2-2; TRBD2 agrees with 11 junctional bases. CDR3 sequence: CATQPSLAGDNTGELFF. At the DNA level, the sequence is TGTGCCACCCAGCCTTCACTAGCGGGGGATAACACCGGGGAGCTGTTTTTT.